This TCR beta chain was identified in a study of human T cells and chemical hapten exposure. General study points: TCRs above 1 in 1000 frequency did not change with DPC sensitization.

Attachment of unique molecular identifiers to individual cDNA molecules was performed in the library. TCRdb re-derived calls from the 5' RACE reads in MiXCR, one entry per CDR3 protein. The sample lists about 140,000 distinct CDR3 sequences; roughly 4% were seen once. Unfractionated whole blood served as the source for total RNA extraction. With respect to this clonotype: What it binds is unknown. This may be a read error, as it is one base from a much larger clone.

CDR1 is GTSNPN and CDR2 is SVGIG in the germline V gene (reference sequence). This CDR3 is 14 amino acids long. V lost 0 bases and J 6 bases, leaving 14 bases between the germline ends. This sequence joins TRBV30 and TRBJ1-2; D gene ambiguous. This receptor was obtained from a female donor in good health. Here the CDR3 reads CAWSVVRGVDGYTF. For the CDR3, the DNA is TGTGCCTGGAGTGTAGTTCGGGGAGTCGATGGCTACACCTTC.